The 24 T cell receptor beta chains below were found in one sample sequenced in a study of neurological immune-mediated disorders. TCRdb re-called the 5' RACE reads with MiXCR, one entry per CDR3 protein. The profile covers 40,000 or so distinct CDR3 sequences, with around 10% appearing a single time and around 4% taken by the ten largest. Indicated time point: technical triplicate 1. Sequencing was performed on PBMCs. The receptors originated from a man in his 60s with HTLV-1-associated myelopathy (HAM/TSP).

This clonotype appeared many times. The chain has TRBV20-1 and TRBJ2-3, with 7 bases that match TRBD2. This CDR3 has 14 residues. V trimming: 7 bases; J trimming: 0 bases; junction bases outside the gene matches: 7. The germline V gene has CDR1 DFQATT and CDR2 SNEGSKA (reference sequence). For the CDR3, the DNA is TGCAGTGTTGAGCGGGACTACAGCACAGATACGCAGTATTTT. Residues: CSVERDYSTDTQYF.

This clonotype was counted at least ten times. The chain is built from TRBV14 and TRBJ1-1; 8 nucleotides agree with TRBD1. The germline gives CDR1 SGHDN, CDR2 FVKESK. The CDR3 spans 15 residues. V was clipped by 5 bases and J by 3 bases; unmatched bases: 8. The CDR3 sequence is CASSKRTGWDTEAFF. The DNA of the CDR3 is TGTGCCAGCAGCAAACGGACAGGGTGGGACACTGAAGCTTTCTTT.

At least ten counts were recorded for this clonotype. The chain employs TRBV20-1 and TRBJ1-1; a weak D match, TRBD1 (6 bases). The germline V gene encodes CDR1 DFQATT and CDR2 SNEGSKA (reference sequence). V was pared by 2 bases and J by 1 base, with 8 bases between. The CDR3 runs 13 residues. Written as DNA, the CDR3 is TGCAGTGCTAGAAGCAGGGGGAACACTGAAGCTTTCTTT. Amino acid sequence: CSARSRGNTEAFF.

This clonotype was counted ten times or more. The chain is built from TRBV5-1 and TRBJ2-3, with D hard to call. This CDR3 spans 14 amino acids. Per the germline V gene, CDR1 is SGHRS and CDR2 is YFSETQ. Trimming stripped 0 bases from V and 5 bases from J, with 10 bases between. The CDR3 loop is CASSLGEVGDTQYF. In nucleotides, the CDR3 is TGCGCCAGCAGCTTGGGAGAGGTTGGAGATACGCAGTATTTT.

This clonotype was detected ten times or more. The chain couples TRBV21-1 to TRBJ1-1; whether TRBD1, the table's D call, matches the DNA was not checked. TRBV21-1 is a documented pseudogene. The CDR3 sequence is 12 residues long. CDR3 DNA sequence: TGTGCCAGCAGCAAGGGCCGGGCTGAAGCTTTCTTT. It specifies CASSKGRAEAFF.

This clonotype came up many times. V and J are TRBV11-3 and TRBJ2-5, with TRBD1 matching 8 bases. Trimming took 0 bases from V and 2 from J; bases not matched to a gene: 11. Germline V lookup: CDR1 SGHNT, CDR2 YENEEA. The CDR3 runs to 18 residues. Here the CDR3 reads CASSLDPVFGQGQETQYF. The CDR3, as DNA: TGTGCCAGCAGCTTAGACCCTGTTTTCGGACAGGGTCAAGAGACCCAGTACTTC.

This clonotype occurred once. A read error may be the cause here, since a much bigger clone is one base away. This sequence joins TRBV2 and TRBJ2-5, with D possibly TRBD1 on 5 matching bases. The V end lost 10 bases, the J end lost 2 bases, and 11 bases lay between the germline ends. CDR3 size: 12 residues. From germline, CDR1 is SNHLY and CDR2 FYNNEI. DNA for the CDR3: TGTGCCATCGACAGTGCGCAAGAGACCCAGTACTTC. It translates to CAIDSAQETQYF.

The rearrangement links TRBV5-1 to TRBJ2-2, with 7 nucleotides matching TRBD1. The CDR3 totals 14 residues. V was pared by 7 bases and J by 7 bases, with 10 bases of the junction left unmatched. CDR1 is SGHRS and CDR2 is YFSETQ in the germline V gene. CDR3 nucleotides: TGCGCCAGCGTCCGGGACAGTCCTAACGGGGAGCTGTTTTTT. Translation gives CASVRDSPNGELFF.

This clonotype was seen many times. The chain is built from TRBV20-1 and TRBJ2-7; D not certain. Germline lookup yields CDR1 DFQATT and CDR2 SNEGSKA (reference sequence). CDR3 length: 13 amino acids. V lost 6 bases, J lost 4 bases, and 16 bases lay in between. The DNA of the CDR3 is TGCAGTGCCCCCCGGCTCGAACTATACGAGCAGTACTTC. As protein: CSAPRLELYEQYF.

The sample holds many counts of this clonotype. The chain joins TRBV28 to TRBJ1-2; TRBD1 matches 7 bases. This CDR3 is 15 amino acids long. With V trimmed by 5 bases and J by 3 bases, 9 bases remained unmatched. The germline V gene has CDR1 MDHEN and CDR2 SYDVKM. The CDR3 here is CASSLPGGGYYGYTF. DNA for the CDR3: TGTGCCAGCAGTCTCCCAGGAGGGGGCTACTATGGCTACACCTTC.

This clonotype appeared a few times. The chain uses TRBV4-2 and TRBJ2-7; 7 bases fit TRBD2. In germline, CDR1 is LGHNA, CDR2 YNFKEQ. Germline trimming cut 0 bases from V and 7 bases from J; bases unmatched to any gene: 12. This CDR3 is built from 16 residues. The CDR3 nucleotides are TGTGCCAGCAGCCAAGAGGCCGGTGGGAGGGCCTCTGAGCAGTACTTC. Protein sequence: CASSQEAGGRASEQYF.

At least ten counts were recorded for this clonotype. This chain links TRBV20-1 with TRBJ2-2; TRBD2 might be the D (5 bases). The V gene's germline CDR1 is DFQATT and CDR2 SNEGSKA (reference sequence). The CDR3 consists of 13 residues. Deletions cut 1 base from V and 7 bases from J, with 10 bases between. The CDR3 sequence is CSARGESDGELFF. CDR3 in DNA: TGCAGTGCTAGAGGGGAGAGTGACGGGGAGCTGTTTTTT.

This clonotype was seen at least ten times. V is TRBV12-3 or TRBV12-4 and J is TRBJ2-7; 7 positions match TRBD1. The ends lost 5 bases at V and 3 bases at J; junction bases unmatched: 7. This CDR3 comprises 14 residues. CDR3 DNA sequence: TGTGCCAGCAGTGCACCGGACAGGAACTACGAGCAGTACTTC. Its protein is CASSAPDRNYEQYF.

The table lists this clonotype with many counts. J is TRBJ2-1 and V is TRBV20-1, with 8 bases that match TRBD1. The CDR3 loop spans 14 amino acids. CDR1 is DFQATT and CDR2 is SNEGSKA in the germline V gene (reference sequence). Trimming at V came to 3 bases and at J to 2 bases, leaving 3 bases not matched to a gene. The DNA for the CDR3 is TGCAGTGCTAGTTTACAGGGGGCCTACAATGAGCAGTTCTTC. Translated, it gives CSASLQGAYNEQFF.

This clonotype was counted many times. V usage is TRBV5-1 and J usage is TRBJ2-2, with 7 bases that match TRBD1. This CDR3 comprises 14 residues. V dropped 2 bases and J dropped 6; count of bases not matched to a gene: 4. Per germline, CDR1 SGHRS and CDR2 YFSETQ. The CDR3 DNA follows: TGCGCCAGCAGCTTACAGGGGTCGGCCGGGGAGCTGTTTTTT. Amino acids: CASSLQGSAGELFF.

This clonotype was found many times. V gene TRBV25-1 combines with J gene TRBJ1-3, with TRBD1 matching over 9 bases. The V and J ends lost 6 bases and 0 bases, in that order; junction bases with no gene match: 9. This CDR3 region has 17 residues. Per the germline V gene, CDR1 is MGHDK and CDR2 is SYGVNS. The CDR3 bases are TGTGCCAGCAGGGGGGGGACAGGGACTAGCTCTGGAAACACCATATATTTT. It specifies CASRGGTGTSSGNTIYF.

This clonotype came up many times. The chain has TRBV29-1 and TRBJ2-3, with 12 positions matching TRBD2. Trimming removed 6 bases from V and 5 bases from J; junction bases left unmatched: 3. CDR1 is SQVTM and CDR2 is ANQGSEA in the germline V gene. The CDR3 totals 13 residues. DNA for the CDR3: TGCAGCGTCCAGACTAGCGGGAGAGATACGCAGTATTTT. This translates into CSVQTSGRDTQYF.

This clonotype came up many times. The chain carries TRBV15 and TRBJ2-1; 11 bases fit TRBD2. Per germline, CDR1 LNHNV and CDR2 YYDKDF (reference sequence). J gave up 5 bases and V 4 bases, and 7 bases lay outside the gene matches. The CDR3 contains 16 residues. DNA for the CDR3: TGTGCCACCAGCATCTTACTAGCGGGAGTTGACAATGAGCAGTTCTTC. Residues: CATSILLAGVDNEQFF.

Ten or more counts support this clonotype. This chain links TRBV7-2 with TRBJ2-2; TRBD1 is a possible D gene (5 bases). Looked up from germline, CDR1 is SGHTA and CDR2 is FQGNSA. CDR3 length: 15 residues. V was cut by 2 bases and J by 5 bases, with 12 bases left in between. The CDR3 protein is CASSLQGYGTGELFF. The DNA for the CDR3 is TGTGCCAGCAGCTTACAGGGATACGGGACCGGGGAGCTGTTTTTT.

This clonotype was observed at least ten times. The CDR3 reads CASSSGQFNTEAFF. The CDR3 region has the DNA TGTGCCAGCAGTTCGGGACAGTTCAACACTGAAGCTTTCTTT. The rearrangement joins TRBV27 to TRBJ1-1, with TRBD1 matching 7 bases. Trimming took 4 bases from V and 2 from J; bases not matched to a gene: 4. The CDR3 extends over 14 amino acids. Germline V gives CDR1 MNHEY, CDR2 SMNVEV (reference sequence).

This clonotype was seen ten or more times. CDR3 sequence reads: CATSNPETLYGYTF. As DNA, the CDR3 is TGTGCCACCAGCAACCCTGAGACCCTCTATGGCTACACCTTC. The chain employs TRBV15 and TRBJ1-2; no clear D. The V gene lost 4 bases and the J gene lost 4 bases, with 13 bases spanning the gap. The CDR3 is 14 residues long. CDR1 and CDR2 from the germline V gene are LNHNV and YYDKDF (reference sequence).

This clonotype was recorded at least ten times. The chain has TRBV6-2 or TRBV6-3 and TRBJ1-1; TRBD1 matches at 8 bases. Germline V gene lookup returns CDR1 MNHEY and CDR2 SVGEGT. This CDR3 spans 14 amino acids. Trimming at V came to 7 bases and at J to 5 bases, leaving 9 bases not matched to a gene. The DNA of the CDR3 is TGTGCCAGCACCCCTTTTGGGACAGGAACTGAAGCTTTCTTT. This gives the protein CASTPFGTGTEAFF.

This clonotype came up a few times. V is TRBV20-1 and J is TRBJ2-5, with 10 bases identical to TRBD2. CDR1 is DFQATT and CDR2 is SNEGSKA in the germline V gene (reference sequence). The CDR3 has 15 residues. The junction had 4 bases not matched to a gene; V was cut back by 2 bases and J by 1 base. In DNA, the CDR3 is TGCAGTGCTAGACGGCGACTAGCGGGCCAAGAGACCCAGTACTTC. Its translation: CSARRRLAGQETQYF.

A note on this clonotype: No DNA is shown, since the ends of the CDR3 on it are uncertain; the CDR3 is the one TCRdb lists. The V call is TRBV5-1, the J call TRBJ2-2; TRBD1 is the table's D call and was not checked against the DNA. Germline V gives CDR1 SGHRS, CDR2 YFSETQ. Ends included, the CDR3 has 22 residues. CDR3 residues: CASSLAGQETQYFGPGTGELFF.